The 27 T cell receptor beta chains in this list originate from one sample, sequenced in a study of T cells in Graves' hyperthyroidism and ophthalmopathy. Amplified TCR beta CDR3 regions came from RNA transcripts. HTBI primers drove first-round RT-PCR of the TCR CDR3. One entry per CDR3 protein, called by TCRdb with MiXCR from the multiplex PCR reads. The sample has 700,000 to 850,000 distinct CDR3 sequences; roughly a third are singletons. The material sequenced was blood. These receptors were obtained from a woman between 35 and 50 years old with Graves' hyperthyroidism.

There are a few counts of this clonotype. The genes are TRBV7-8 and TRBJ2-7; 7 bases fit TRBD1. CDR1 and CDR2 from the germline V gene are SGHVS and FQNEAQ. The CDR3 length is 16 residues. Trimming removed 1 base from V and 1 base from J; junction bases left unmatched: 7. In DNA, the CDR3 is TGTGCCAGCAGCTTAGAACCCGGGACAGATTCCTACGAGCAGTACTTC. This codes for CASSLEPGTDSYEQYF.

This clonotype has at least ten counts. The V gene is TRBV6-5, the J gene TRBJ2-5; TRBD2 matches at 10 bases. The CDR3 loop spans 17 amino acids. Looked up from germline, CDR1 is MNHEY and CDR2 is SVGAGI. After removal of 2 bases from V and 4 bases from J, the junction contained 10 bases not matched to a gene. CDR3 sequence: CASSYVLAGGIRETQYF. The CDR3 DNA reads TGTGCCAGCAGTTACGTGTTAGCGGGGGGCATACGAGAGACCCAGTACTTC.

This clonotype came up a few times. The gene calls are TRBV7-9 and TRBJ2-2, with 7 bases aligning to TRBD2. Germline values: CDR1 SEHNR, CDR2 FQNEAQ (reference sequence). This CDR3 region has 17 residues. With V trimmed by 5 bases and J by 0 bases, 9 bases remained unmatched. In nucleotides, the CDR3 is TGTGCCAGCAGCCCCAGTGCCAGCGGGGCGAACACCGGGGAGCTGTTTTTT. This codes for CASSPSASGANTGELFF.

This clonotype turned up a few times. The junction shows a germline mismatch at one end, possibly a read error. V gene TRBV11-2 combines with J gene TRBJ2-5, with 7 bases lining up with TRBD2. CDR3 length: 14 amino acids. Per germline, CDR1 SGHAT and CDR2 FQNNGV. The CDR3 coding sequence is TGTGCCAGCAGTCGCGGGACTAACGGAGAGACCCAGCACTTC. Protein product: CASSRGTNGETQHF.

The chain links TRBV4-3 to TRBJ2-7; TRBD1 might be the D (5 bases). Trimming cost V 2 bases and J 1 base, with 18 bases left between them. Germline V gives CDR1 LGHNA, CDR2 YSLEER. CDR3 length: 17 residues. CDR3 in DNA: TGCGCCAGCAGCCAATCGACAGCTATAGGGGTTTCCTACGAGCAGTACTTC. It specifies CASSQSTAIGVSYEQYF.

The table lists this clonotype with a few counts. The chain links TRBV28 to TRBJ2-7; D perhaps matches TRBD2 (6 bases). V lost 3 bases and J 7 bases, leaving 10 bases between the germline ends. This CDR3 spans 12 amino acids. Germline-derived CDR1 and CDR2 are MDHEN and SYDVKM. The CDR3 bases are TGTGCCAGCAGTTTGTGGCGGGATGAGCAGTACTTC. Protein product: CASSLWRDEQYF.

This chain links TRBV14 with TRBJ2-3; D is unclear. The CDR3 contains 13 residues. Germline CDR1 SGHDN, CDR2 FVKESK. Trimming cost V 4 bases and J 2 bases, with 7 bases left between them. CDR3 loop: CASSLLNTDTQYF. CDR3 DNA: TGTGCCAGCAGCCTACTGAACACAGATACGCAGTATTTT.

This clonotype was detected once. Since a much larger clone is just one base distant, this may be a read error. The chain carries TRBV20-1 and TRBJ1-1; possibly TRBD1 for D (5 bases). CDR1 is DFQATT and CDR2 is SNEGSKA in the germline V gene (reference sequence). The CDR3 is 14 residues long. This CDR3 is CGAARVLQNTEAFF. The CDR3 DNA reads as TGCGGTGCTGCCAGGGTTTTGCAGAACACTGAAGCTTTCTTT.

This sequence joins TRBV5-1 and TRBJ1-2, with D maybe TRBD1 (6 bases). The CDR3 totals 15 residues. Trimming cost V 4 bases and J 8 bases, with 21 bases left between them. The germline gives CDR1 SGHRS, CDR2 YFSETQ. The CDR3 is CASSRPGQGDGGYTF. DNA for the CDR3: TGCGCCAGCAGCCGGCCGGGACAAGGGGATGGAGGCTACACCTTC.

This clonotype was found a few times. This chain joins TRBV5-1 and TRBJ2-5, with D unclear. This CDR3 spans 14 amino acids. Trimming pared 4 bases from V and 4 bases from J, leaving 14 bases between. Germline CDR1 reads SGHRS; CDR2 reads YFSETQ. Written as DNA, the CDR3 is TGCGCCAGCAGCCCGGGCTGGGGTTTAGAGACCCAGTACTTC. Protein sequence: CASSPGWGLETQYF.

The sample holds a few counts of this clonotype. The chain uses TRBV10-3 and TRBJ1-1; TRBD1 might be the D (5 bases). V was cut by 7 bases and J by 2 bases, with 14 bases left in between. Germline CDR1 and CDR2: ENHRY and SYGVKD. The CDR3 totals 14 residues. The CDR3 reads CAITERDRNTEAFF. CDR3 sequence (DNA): TGTGCCATCACCGAAAGGGACCGTAACACTGAAGCTTTCTTT.

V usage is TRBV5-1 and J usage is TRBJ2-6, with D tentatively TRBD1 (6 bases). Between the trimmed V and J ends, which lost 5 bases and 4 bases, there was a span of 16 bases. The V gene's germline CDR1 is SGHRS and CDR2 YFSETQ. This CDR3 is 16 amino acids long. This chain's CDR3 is CASSVASGTGANVLTF. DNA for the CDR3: TGCGCCAGCAGTGTGGCTTCCGGGACAGGGGCCAACGTCCTGACTTTC.

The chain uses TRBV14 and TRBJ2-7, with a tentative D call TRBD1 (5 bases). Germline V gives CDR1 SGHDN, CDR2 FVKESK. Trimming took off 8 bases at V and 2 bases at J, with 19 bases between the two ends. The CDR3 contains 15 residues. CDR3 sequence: CASFDSGQNPYEQYF. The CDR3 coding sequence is TGTGCCAGCTTCGACAGTGGACAAAACCCCTACGAGCAGTACTTC.

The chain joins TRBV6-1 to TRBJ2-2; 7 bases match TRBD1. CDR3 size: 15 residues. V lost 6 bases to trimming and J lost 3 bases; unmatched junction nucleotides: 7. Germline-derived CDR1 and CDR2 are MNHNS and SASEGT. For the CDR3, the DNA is TGTGCCAGCAGCCGACCGACAGGGCACACCGGGGAGCTGTTTTTT. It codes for CASSRPTGHTGELFF.

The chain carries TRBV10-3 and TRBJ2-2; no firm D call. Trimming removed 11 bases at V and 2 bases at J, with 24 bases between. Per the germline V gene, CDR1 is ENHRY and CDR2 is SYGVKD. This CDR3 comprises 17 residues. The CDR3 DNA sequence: TGTGCCGGCAGTGAAGGAGTCAGTAACGACAACACCGGGGAGCTGTTTTTT. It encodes CAGSEGVSNDNTGELFF.

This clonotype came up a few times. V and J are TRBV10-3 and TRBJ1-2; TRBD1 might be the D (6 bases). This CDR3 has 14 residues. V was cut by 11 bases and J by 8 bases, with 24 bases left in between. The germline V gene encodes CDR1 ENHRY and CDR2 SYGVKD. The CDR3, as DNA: TGTGCCCAATCCTCGGACGGAGGGGGAGGGGGCTACACCTTC. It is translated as CAQSSDGGGGGYTF.

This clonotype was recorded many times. The CDR3 spells CASSRGGRGTEAFF. CDR3 nucleotides: TGTGCCAGTAGCCGGGGAGGCCGCGGTACTGAAGCTTTCTTT. The chain employs TRBV19 and TRBJ1-1; D is uncertain. The CDR3 is 14 amino acids. Germline-derived CDR1 and CDR2 are LNHDA and SQIVND (reference sequence). Trimming took off 6 bases at V and 5 bases at J, with 16 bases between the two ends.

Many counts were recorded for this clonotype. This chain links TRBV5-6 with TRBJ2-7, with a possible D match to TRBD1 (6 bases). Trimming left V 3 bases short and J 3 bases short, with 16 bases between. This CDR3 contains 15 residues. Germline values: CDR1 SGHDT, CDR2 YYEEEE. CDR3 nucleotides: TGTGCCAGCAGCTGGAGTCCGGGACACGTCTACGAGCAGTACTTC. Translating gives CASSWSPGHVYEQYF.

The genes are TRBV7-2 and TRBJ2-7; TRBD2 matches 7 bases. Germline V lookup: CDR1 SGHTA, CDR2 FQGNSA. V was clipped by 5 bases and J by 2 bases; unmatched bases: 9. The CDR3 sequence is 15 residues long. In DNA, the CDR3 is TGTGCCAGCAGCGTGACCGGGACTACCGCCTACGAGCAGTACTTC. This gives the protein CASSVTGTTAYEQYF.

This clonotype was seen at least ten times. CDR3 in DNA: TGTGCCAGTATTCTTAACACCATATATTTT. Translating gives CASILNTIYF. The chain employs TRBV6-5 and TRBJ1-3; D unclear. Germline lookup yields CDR1 MNHEY and CDR2 SVGAGI. The CDR3 is 10 residues long. V was pared by 9 bases and J by 7 bases, with 7 bases between.

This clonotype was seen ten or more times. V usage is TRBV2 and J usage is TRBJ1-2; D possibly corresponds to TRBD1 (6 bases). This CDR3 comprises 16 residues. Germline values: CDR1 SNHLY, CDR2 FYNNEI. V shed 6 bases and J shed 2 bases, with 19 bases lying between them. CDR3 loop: CASSHGRGGRNYGYTF. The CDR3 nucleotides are TGTGCCAGCAGCCACGGCAGGGGAGGACGGAACTATGGCTACACCTTC. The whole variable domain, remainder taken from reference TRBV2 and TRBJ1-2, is EPEVTQTPSHQVTQMGQEVILRCVPISNHLYFYWYRQILGQKVEFLVSFYNNEISEKSEIFDDQFSVERPDGSNFTLKIRSTKLEDSAMYFCASSHGRGGRNYGYTFGSGTRLTVV.

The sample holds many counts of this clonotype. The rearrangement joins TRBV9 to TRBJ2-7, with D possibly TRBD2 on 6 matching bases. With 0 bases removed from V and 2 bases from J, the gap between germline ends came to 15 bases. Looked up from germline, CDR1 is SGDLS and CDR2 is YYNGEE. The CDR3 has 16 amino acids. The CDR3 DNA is TGTGCCAGCAGCGTAGGCGGGATCTCCGGCCCCTACGAGCAGTACTTC. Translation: CASSVGGISGPYEQYF.

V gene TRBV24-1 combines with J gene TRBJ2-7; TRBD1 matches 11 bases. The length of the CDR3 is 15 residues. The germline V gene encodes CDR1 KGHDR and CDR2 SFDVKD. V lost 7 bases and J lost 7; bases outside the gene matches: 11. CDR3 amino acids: CATRSSGTGGGEQYF. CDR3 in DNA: TGTGCCACCAGGTCCTCCGGGACAGGGGGAGGAGAGCAGTACTTC.

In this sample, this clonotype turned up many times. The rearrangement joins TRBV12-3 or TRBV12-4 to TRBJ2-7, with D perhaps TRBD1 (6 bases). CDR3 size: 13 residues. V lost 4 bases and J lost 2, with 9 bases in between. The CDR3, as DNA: TGTGCCAGCAGTTGGGACACGACCTACGAGCAGTACTTC. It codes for CASSWDTTYEQYF.

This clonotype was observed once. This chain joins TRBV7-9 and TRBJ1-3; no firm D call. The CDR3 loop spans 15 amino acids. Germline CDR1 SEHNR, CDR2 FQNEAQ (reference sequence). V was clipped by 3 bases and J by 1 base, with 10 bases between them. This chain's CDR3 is CASSFVRPSGNTIYF. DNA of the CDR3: TGTGCCAGCAGCTTTGTAAGGCCTTCTGGAAACACCATATATTTT. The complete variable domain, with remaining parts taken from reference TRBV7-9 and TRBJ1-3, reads DTGVSQNPRHKITKRGQNVTFRCDPISEHNRLYWYRQTLGQGPEFLTYFQNEAQLEKSRLLSDRFSAERPKGSFSTLEIQRTEQGDSAMYLCASSFVRPSGNTIYFGEGSWLTVV.

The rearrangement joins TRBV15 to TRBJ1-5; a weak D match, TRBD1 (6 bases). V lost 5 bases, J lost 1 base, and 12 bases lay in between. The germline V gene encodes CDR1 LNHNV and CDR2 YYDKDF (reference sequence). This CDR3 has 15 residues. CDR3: CATSLVTGSNQPQHF. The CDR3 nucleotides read TGTGCCACCAGCCTAGTCACAGGGAGCAATCAGCCCCAGCATTTT.

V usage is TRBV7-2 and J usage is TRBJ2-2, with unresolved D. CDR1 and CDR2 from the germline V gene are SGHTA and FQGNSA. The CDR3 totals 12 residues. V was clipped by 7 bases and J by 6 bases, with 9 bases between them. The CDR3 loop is CASTLPAGELFF. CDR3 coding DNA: TGTGCCAGCACCCTTCCAGCCGGGGAGCTGTTTTTT.